Listed here are 16 T cell receptor beta chains from one sample, sequenced in a study of blood T cells in healthy people across ages. Together with a sample-barcoded 5' primer, a J-beta primer mix was included in a second PCR lasting about 6 to 12 cycles. TCRdb recomputed calls from the 5' RACE reads with MiXCR, one row per CDR3 protein. The repertoire includes over 600,000 distinct CDR3 sequences, 46% of them detected once, and over 15% sits in the top ten. Sequenced material: blood. Receptors were obtained from an elderly man in good health.

DNA for the CDR3: TGTGCCACCCTGGTCCGGGGGTTCAATGAGCAGTTCTTC. Translated: CATLVRGFNEQFF. The chain recombines TRBV15 with TRBJ2-1; TRBD2 is a possible D gene (6 bases). The germline gives CDR1 LNHNV, CDR2 YYDKDF (reference sequence). The germline V and J ends were trimmed by 8 bases and 6 bases, with 14 bases remaining between them. The CDR3 spans 13 residues.

This clonotype was detected only a few times. This sequence joins TRBV5-4 and TRBJ2-3; TRBD2 agrees at 13 bases. J was trimmed by 4 bases and V by 0 bases; bases with no gene match: 2. Germline V gives CDR1 SGHNT, CDR2 YYREEE (reference sequence). CDR3 length: 16 residues. This CDR3 reads CASSLAGLAGADTQYF. CDR3 coding DNA: TGTGCCAGCAGCTTGGCAGGACTAGCGGGAGCAGATACGCAGTATTTT. The whole variable domain, remainder taken from reference TRBV5-4 and TRBJ2-3, is ETGVTQSPTHLIKTRGQQVTLRCSSQSGHNTVSWYQQALGQGPQFIFQYYREEENGRGNFPPRFSGLQFPNYSSELNVNALELDDSALYLCASSLAGLAGADTQYFGPGTRLTVL.

This clonotype was found a few times. CDR3 bases: TGTGCCAGCTCACCACCGTCACGGGAGCAGTTCTTC. Translation gives CASSPPSREQFF. The chain has TRBV18 and TRBJ2-1; no firm D call. The CDR3 covers 12 residues. The germline V gene has CDR1 KGHSH and CDR2 LQKENI. Trimming removed 0 bases from V and 10 bases from J, with 7 bases in between.

The sample holds a few counts of this clonotype. The rearrangement links TRBV7-3 to TRBJ2-3, with 9 bases aligning to TRBD1. The V segment lost 4 bases and the J segment 1 base; nucleotides outside the gene matches: 9. Germline values: CDR1 SGHTA, CDR2 FQGTGA. The CDR3 runs 17 residues. This chain's CDR3 is CASSYTGGERGTDTQYF. The CDR3 nucleotides read TGTGCCAGCAGCTACACAGGGGGCGAGCGGGGCACAGATACGCAGTATTTT.

The chain couples TRBV12-3 or TRBV12-4 to TRBJ2-3; 7 bases are shared with TRBD1. Germline trimming cut 6 bases from V and 0 bases from J; bases unmatched to any gene: 12. The CDR3 has 17 amino acids. For the CDR3, the DNA is TGTGCCAGCAGCCTCGGGACAGCTAGACCTAGCACAGATACGCAGTATTTT. This gives the protein CASSLGTARPSTDTQYF.

The chain couples TRBV20-1 to TRBJ2-7, with a tentative D call TRBD2 (7 bases). The CDR3 consists of 12 residues. Between the trimmed V and J ends, which lost 3 bases and 5 bases, there was a span of 11 bases. Per germline, CDR1 DFQATT and CDR2 SNEGSKA (reference sequence). Written as DNA, the CDR3 is TGCAGTGCTAGGGGAGGGACAAACGAGCAGTACTTC. This gives the protein CSARGGTNEQYF.

The V call is TRBV14, the J call TRBJ2-2, with D perhaps TRBD1 (6 bases). The CDR3 consists of 16 residues. Germline loops: CDR1 SGHDN, CDR2 FVKESK. Trimming cost V 1 base and J 5 bases, with 14 bases left between them. The CDR3 sequence: CASSQAGHPRTGELFF. The CDR3 DNA is TGTGCCAGCAGCCAAGCGGGACACCCGAGGACCGGGGAGCTGTTTTTT.

The V gene is TRBV7-2, the J gene TRBJ2-4; a weak D match, TRBD2 (6 bases). The J call is uncertain, as TRBJ2-7 better fits the DNA end. Germline assignment: CDR1 SGHTA and CDR2 FQGNSA. CDR3 size: 14 residues. CDR3 protein: CASSTRLVAYEQYF. Here the CDR3 DNA reads TGTGCCAGCAGCACGCGACTAGTGGCCTACGAGCAGTACTTC.

This clonotype was seen repeatedly, ten times or more. The V call is TRBV24-1, the J call TRBJ2-1; TRBD2 aligns across 7 bases. The germline V gene has CDR1 KGHDR and CDR2 SFDVKD. V lost 6 bases, J lost 5 bases, and 9 bases stayed unmatched. This CDR3 comprises 15 residues. DNA of the CDR3: TGTGCCACCAGTCAGACCCGCGGGGGTAACAATGAGCAGTTCTTC. Residues: CATSQTRGGNNEQFF.

This rearrangement joins TRBV30 to TRBJ2-2, with 8 bases that match TRBD1. CDR1 is GTSNPN and CDR2 is SVGIG in the germline V gene (reference sequence). V gave up 0 bases and J gave up 3 bases; unmatched junction bases: 9. The CDR3 totals 17 residues. The CDR3 loop reads CAWSVEKGTGYTGELFF. In nucleotides, the CDR3 is TGTGCCTGGAGTGTAGAAAAAGGGACAGGATACACCGGGGAGCTGTTTTTT.

A note on this clonotype: The germline gene is not matched at one end of the junction; a read error may be the cause. The rearrangement uses TRBV25-1 and TRBJ2-5; 9 bases are a match to TRBD1. This CDR3 is built from 11 residues. Germline V gene data show CDR1 as MGHDK and CDR2 as SYGVNS. The CDR3 reads CAGSEPGQGYF. CDR3 nucleotide sequence: TGTGCCGGCAGTGAACCGGGACAGGGGTACTTC.

This clonotype has just a few counts. This rearrangement joins TRBV20-1 to TRBJ2-1, with 11 bases fitting TRBD2. V lost 5 bases, J lost 6 bases, and 9 bases stayed unmatched. Germline lookup yields CDR1 DFQATT and CDR2 SNEGSKA (reference sequence). The CDR3 has 15 amino acids. The CDR3 protein is CSASLGLAGGNEQFF. CDR3 nucleotides: TGCAGTGCTTCCCTCGGGCTAGCGGGAGGCAATGAGCAGTTCTTC.

In its sample, this clonotype was seen many times. CDR3 coding DNA: TGTGCCAGCTACAGCGGGAGCTCCTACGAGCAGTACTTC. Amino acid sequence: CASYSGSSYEQYF. V gene TRBV6-4 combines with J gene TRBJ2-7; TRBD2 matches at 8 bases. Germline CDR1 is MRHNA and CDR2 is SNTAGT. The CDR3 is 13 residues long. With V trimmed by 8 bases and J by 0 bases, 3 bases remained unmatched.

The chain carries TRBV12-3 or TRBV12-4 and TRBJ2-1; no clear D gene. The CDR3 extends over 15 amino acids. With 7 bases removed from V and 0 bases from J, the gap between germline ends came to 13 bases. CDR3 in DNA: TGTGCCAGCACCCTAGGAGTGAGCTCCTACAATGAGCAGTTCTTC. Its translation is CASTLGVSSYNEQFF.

CDR3 loop: CASSQDWGGVLDQTQYF. The DNA for the CDR3 is TGTGCCAGCAGCCAAGATTGGGGCGGGGTTCTCGATCAGACCCAGTACTTC. The V call is TRBV4-2, the J call TRBJ2-7; possible D gene TRBD2, 6 bases. The DNA end lines up better with TRBJ2-5; the J call may be wrong. The CDR3 length is 17 residues. CDR1 and CDR2 from the germline V gene are LGHNA and YNFKEQ.

This clonotype was seen just once. This chain uses TRBV5-1 with TRBJ2-1; D might be TRBD1 or TRBD2, each matching 5 bases. Germline-derived CDR1 and CDR2 are SGHRS and YFSETQ. V was cut by 3 bases and J by 4 bases, with 14 bases left in between. This CDR3 spans 15 amino acids. CDR3 in amino acids: CASSWDQAVYNEQFF. As DNA, the CDR3 is TGCGCCAGCAGCTGGGACCAGGCGGTATACAATGAGCAGTTCTTC.